This record covers a single TCR beta chain. These data come from a study of blood T cell repertoires in COVID-19. Whole-study context: T cells, B-cell-depleted T cells, or PBMCs provided the cDNA or gDNA that served as material.

The data were produced by immunoSEQ multiplex PCR, yet TCRdb's version contains in-frame clones alone and is incomplete. The table includes 95,000 to 150,000 clones, about nine tenths detected once. V lost 5 bases and J 3 bases, leaving 12 bases between the germline ends. The germline V gene encodes CDR1 SGHKS and CDR2 YYEKEE (reference sequence). The CDR3 runs to 14 residues. The specimen was peripheral blood. This rearrangement joins TRBV5-5 to TRBJ1-3, with D unclear. The receptor comes from a woman aged 70-85 years with acute or convalescent COVID-19. As DNA, the CDR3 is TGTGCCAGCAGTTTTCGGGGAGGTGGAAACACCATATATTTT. This codes for CASSFRGGGNTIYF.